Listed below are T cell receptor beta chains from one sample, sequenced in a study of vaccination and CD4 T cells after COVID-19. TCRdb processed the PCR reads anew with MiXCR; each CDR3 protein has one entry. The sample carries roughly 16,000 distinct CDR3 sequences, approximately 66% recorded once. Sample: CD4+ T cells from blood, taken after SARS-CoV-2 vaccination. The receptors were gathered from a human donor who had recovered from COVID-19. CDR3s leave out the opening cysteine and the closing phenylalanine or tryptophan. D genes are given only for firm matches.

CDR3 protein: ATSDRDRSHEQY
V gene: TRBV24-1
D gene: NA

CDR3 protein: ASSRTGDPYNEQF
V gene: TRBV7-6
D gene: TRBD1

CDR3 protein: SARVLPGPNEQF
V gene: TRBV20-1
D gene: NA

CDR3 protein: ASSLDSRYQETQY
V gene: TRBV11-1
D gene: NA

CDR3 protein: ASGENLVTGELF
V gene: TRBV28
D gene: NA

CDR3 protein: ATSDSGTRGEAF
V gene: TRBV24-1
D gene: NA

CDR3 protein: SAPPPGRAINTEAF
V gene: TRBV20-1
D gene: NA

CDR3 protein: ASSPGTGQQETQY
V gene: TRBV18
D gene: TRBD1

CDR3 protein: SARPGGKETQY
V gene: TRBV20-1
D gene: NA

CDR3 protein: SAPQRPLETQY
V gene: TRBV20-1
D gene: NA

CDR3 protein: SARLAGDEQY
V gene: TRBV20-1
D gene: TRBD2

CDR3 protein: ASSVGRLNEQF
V gene: TRBV2
D gene: NA

CDR3 protein: ASSESGGMNQPQH
V gene: TRBV25-1
D gene: NA

CDR3 protein: ASSPRTSSTGELF
V gene: TRBV18
D gene: TRBD2

CDR3 protein: ASSLEAKNIQY
V gene: TRBV28
D gene: NA

CDR3 protein: ASRTAGTGGFAEQY
V gene: TRBV28
D gene: TRBD2

CDR3 protein: ASSLAGTGYSPLH
V gene: TRBV5-1
D gene: TRBD1

CDR3 protein: ASSRLKVGERDTQY
V gene: TRBV4-2
D gene: NA

CDR3 protein: ASTLDRASNYGYT
V gene: TRBV19
D gene: TRBD1

CDR3 protein: ASSLYGTSGAYEQY
V gene: TRBV27
D gene: TRBD2

CDR3 protein: ASELGGDTYNEQF
V gene: TRBV28
D gene: NA

CDR3 protein: ASSQAPVQQETQY
V gene: TRBV4-1
D gene: NA

CDR3 protein: ASSRTALRGAEAF
V gene: TRBV27
D gene: NA

CDR3 protein: ASSADIGQETQY
V gene: TRBV5-4
D gene: NA

CDR3 protein: ASSSGTGLRGQVEQY
V gene: TRBV7-6
D gene: TRBD1

CDR3 protein: AWSVGGVGYEQY
V gene: TRBV30
D gene: NA

CDR3 protein: ASSDGQLRSYT
V gene: TRBV7-9
D gene: NA

CDR3 protein: ASSARDRGSEQY
V gene: TRBV5-4
D gene: TRBD1

CDR3 protein: SARLSGTSGSYEQY
V gene: TRBV20-1
D gene: TRBD2

CDR3 protein: SARPREVGQY
V gene: TRBV20-1
D gene: NA

CDR3 protein: ASRSDREETQY
V gene: TRBV11-3
D gene: NA

CDR3 protein: ASSRSGRAVKNIQY
V gene: TRBV19
D gene: TRBD2

CDR3 protein: ASSSPGTGGNQPQH
V gene: TRBV7-2
D gene: TRBD1

CDR3 protein: ASSLGLLAPGELF
V gene: TRBV7-9
D gene: TRBD2

CDR3 protein: ATTGTSGNYEQF
V gene: TRBV5-4
D gene: TRBD2

CDR3 protein: SVHQGGEEKLF
V gene: TRBV20-1
D gene: TRBD1

CDR3 protein: SASLDLAEAF
V gene: TRBV20-1
D gene: NA

CDR3 protein: ASSPGGAQETQY
V gene: TRBV5-4
D gene: NA

CDR3 protein: AISDRVTGKTEAF
V gene: TRBV10-3
D gene: NA

CDR3 protein: ASRNPGEGNQPQH
V gene: TRBV28
D gene: NA

CDR3 protein: ASSTVLGLAGGPSYNEQF
V gene: TRBV27
D gene: TRBD2

CDR3 protein: ASSISGFGETQY
V gene: TRBV19
D gene: NA

CDR3 protein: SARGPQNYGYT
V gene: TRBV20-1
D gene: NA

CDR3 protein: SALASSTDTQY
V gene: TRBV20-1
D gene: NA

CDR3 protein: ASSGLGPGNTIY
V gene: TRBV6-1
D gene: NA

CDR3 protein: ASRPGLSTDTQY
V gene: TRBV6-1
D gene: NA

CDR3 protein: ASRTEAGWSTDTQY
V gene: TRBV5-1
D gene: TRBD2

CDR3 protein: ASRPPEGEQF
V gene: TRBV7-2
D gene: NA

CDR3 protein: AWGFGDTEAF
V gene: TRBV30
D gene: NA

CDR3 protein: SARRWGQETQY
V gene: TRBV20-1
D gene: NA

CDR3 protein: ASSPNYNRVNTEAF
V gene: TRBV6-1
D gene: NA

CDR3 protein: SASDRGGRSLF
V gene: TRBV29-1
D gene: TRBD1

CDR3 protein: ASSRTGTGNQPQH
V gene: TRBV7-2
D gene: TRBD1

CDR3 protein: ATSDPRTSGSRWETQY
V gene: TRBV24-1
D gene: TRBD2

CDR3 protein: ATSRELFPGDIQY
V gene: TRBV15
D gene: NA

CDR3 protein: SAPRAWEAF
V gene: TRBV20-1
D gene: NA

CDR3 protein: SARVLPGLRTSGYEQY
V gene: TRBV20-1
D gene: TRBD2

CDR3 protein: ASSLGPRGTEAF
V gene: TRBV7-2
D gene: NA

CDR3 protein: ASSQVWGLETQY
V gene: TRBV4-1
D gene: NA